One and the same sample provided the 3 T cell receptor beta chains below, sequenced in a study of tissue T cells after allogeneic stem cell transplantation. The time point here: mouse harvest day 7 after allogeneic transplant. Tail vein injection delivered 10^7 T-cell-depleted bone marrow cells and 10^6 splenic CD5+ T cells. The assay was immunoSEQ multiplex PCR, and TCRdb's table has in-frame clones only and misses some. Of approximately 6,900 clones in the sample, approximately 50% were seen once. Source material: gut tissue. The receptors originated from a female BALB/c mouse given C57BL/6 T cells with graft-versus-host disease after an allogeneic hematopoietic cell transplant.

Concerning this clone itself: Gene names are mouse gene names. The CDR3 end falls 1 residue outside the read, so it is completed with the germline J gene. V and J are TRBV16 and TRBJ2-7; 10 nucleotides align to TRBD2. The CDR3 covers 15 residues. The germline V gene has CDR1 SGHSA and CDR2 FRNQAP. Trimming removed 0 bases from V and 5 bases from J; junction bases left unmatched: 4. The part of the CDR3 DNA that was read is TGTGCAAGCAGCTTAGACCTGGGGGGGCGCCATGAACAGTAC. Encoded protein: CASSLDLGGRHEQY. The full CDR3 sequence reads CASSLDLGGRHEQYF.

Judged by abundance, this clone is medium-sized (0.01 to 0.1%). Genes and germline are mouse. The read comes to an end 1 residue before the CDR3 does, leaving the germline J gene to fill in the end. This rearrangement joins TRBV2 to TRBJ1-4; D gene unclear. The germline gives CDR1 LGHNA, CDR2 YSYQKL. Trimming took off 6 bases at V and 4 bases at J, with 9 bases between the two ends. The CDR3 is made up of 13 amino acids. The CDR3 reads CASREGLNERLFF. Incomplete CDR3 DNA: TGTGCCAGCAGAGAGGGTCTCAACGAAAGATTATTT.

Concerning this clone itself: Given a much more abundant clone one base away, this may be a read error. The germline and genes are mouse ones. The read ends 1 residue before the CDR3 terminus; that terminus is restored from the germline J gene. This specimen includes other DNA sequences encoding the same CDR3. V and J are TRBV3 and TRBJ1-3; D not certain. The V end was cut by 0 bases, the J end by 0 bases, with 3 bases between. The CDR3 is 14 residues long. CDR1 is SNHLY and CDR2 is FYNGKV in the germline V gene (reference sequence). This CDR3 is CASSLAGSGNTLYF. The DNA read from the CDR3 is TGTGCCAGCAGCTTAGCAGGTTCTGGAAATACGCTCTAT.